Listed below are T cell receptor beta chains from one sample, sequenced in a study of T cell responses to AZD1222 COVID-19 vaccine. The protocol was immunoSEQ multiplex PCR, while the TCRdb copy is restricted to in-frame clones and leaves out a portion. The table records around 120,000 clones, approximately 90% of them present only once. The sequencing used peripheral blood, collected 28 days after the second AZD1222 dose. The receptors stem from an adult who received the AZD1222 COVID-19 vaccine. Both conserved end residues are part of each CDR3. A D gene is named only where the DNA matches it firmly. Only some rows state a clone size, as once, few, many or a class for expanded clones.

D gene	V gene	clone size	J gene	CDR3 protein	CDR3 DNA
.	TRBV27	.	TRBJ1-5	CASRKGSGQPQHF	TGTGCCAGCAGGAAGGGGTCAGGGCAGCCCCAGCATTTT
.	TRBV7-2	.	TRBJ1-1	CASTNPMNTEAFF	TGTGCCAGCACGAATCCAATGAACACTGAAGCTTTCTTT
TRBD1	TRBV19	.	TRBJ1-6	CASSTRDSRNSPLHF	TGTGCCAGTAGTACCAGGGACAGCCGTAATTCACCCCTCCACTTT
.	TRBV6-5	.	TRBJ2-1	CASSYRIGEQFF	TGTGCCAGCAGTTATAGGATCGGAGAGCAGTTCTTC
TRBD2	TRBV29-1	.	TRBJ2-1	CSVGLAVQFF	TGCAGCGTTGGACTAGCGGTCCAGTTCTTC
.	TRBV6-5	.	TRBJ1-4	CASITGYRPEKLFF	TGTGCCAGCATTACGGGCTACCGTCCCGAAAAACTGTTTTTT
.	TRBV19	.	TRBJ1-1	CASSGQNTEAFF	TGTGCCAGTAGCGGACAGAACACTGAAGCTTTCTTT
.	TRBV6-5	.	TRBJ1-2	CASSYEGSLPNSGYTF	TGTGCCAGCAGTTATGAGGGATCGCTGCCAAACTCTGGCTACACCTTC
TRBD2	TRBV20-1	.	TRBJ2-7	CSASSGTSDTYEQYF	TGCAGTGCTAGTTCCGGGACTAGCGATACCTACGAGCAGTACTTC
.	TRBV5-1	.	TRBJ1-2	CASSLDEGLDYGYTF	TGCGCCAGCAGCTTGGATGAGGGTCTGGACTATGGCTACACCTTC
TRBD2	TRBV2	once	TRBJ2-1	CASRQRERAYEQFF	TGTGCCAGCAGGCAGCGGGAAAGGGCGTATGAGCAGTTCTTC
.	TRBV7-2	.	TRBJ1-2	CASSLAAGQNIYGYTF	TGTGCCAGCAGCTTAGCCGCGGGGCAGAACATCTATGGCTACACCTTC